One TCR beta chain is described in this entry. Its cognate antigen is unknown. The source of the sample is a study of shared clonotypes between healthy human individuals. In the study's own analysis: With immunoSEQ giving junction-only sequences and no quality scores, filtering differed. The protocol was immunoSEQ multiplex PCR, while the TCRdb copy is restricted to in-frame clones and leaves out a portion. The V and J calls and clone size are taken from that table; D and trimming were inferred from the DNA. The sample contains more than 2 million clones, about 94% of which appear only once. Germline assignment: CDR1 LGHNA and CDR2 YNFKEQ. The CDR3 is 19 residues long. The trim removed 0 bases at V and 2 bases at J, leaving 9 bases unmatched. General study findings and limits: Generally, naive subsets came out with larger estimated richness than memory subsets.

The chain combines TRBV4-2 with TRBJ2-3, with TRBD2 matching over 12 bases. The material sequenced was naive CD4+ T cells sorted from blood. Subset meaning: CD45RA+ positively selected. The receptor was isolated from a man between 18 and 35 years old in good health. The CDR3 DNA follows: TGTGCCAGCAGCCAAGAGGGTCGGCTAGCGGGGGGGGACACAGATACGCAGTATTTT. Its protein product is CASSQEGRLAGGDTDTQYF.